The rows below give T cell receptor beta chains drawn from one sample of a study of T cells in localized non-small cell lung cancer. Profiling relied on immunoSEQ multiplex PCR, and the TCRdb table lists in-frame clones only, not all of them. The sample holds around 1,200 clones, 15% to 20% seen once. Sequenced here: normal lung tissue next to the tumor, sampled before any cancer treatment. The receptor set was obtained from a male donor older than 55 with stage I lung adenocarcinoma. Both conserved end residues are part of each CDR3. The D gene is left open where the match is weak. Not all rows give a size; the values are once, few, many and, for expanded clones, a class.

>TRBV28|NA|NA|TRBJ1-4
CAIRDSTTNEKLFF
TGTGCCATCCGGGACTCCACAACTAATGAAAAACTGTTTTTT
>TRBV6-8|medium-sized|NA|TRBJ1-2
CASRVAEYGYTF
TGTGCCAGCAGGGTCGCCGAGTATGGCTACACCTTC
>TRBV14|NA|NA|TRBJ2-3
CASSPVGGGTDTQYF
TGTGCCAGCAGCCCGGTGGGGGGCGGCACAGATACGCAGTATTTT
>TRBV9|few|TRBD2|TRBJ2-5
CASSRGGAGGLETQYF
TGTGCCAGCAGCCGGGGCGGAGCGGGGGGGCTGGAGACCCAGTACTTC
>TRBV4-1|NA|NA|TRBJ1-4
CASSRAQGPLGEKLFF
TGCGCCAGCAGCCGTGCCCAGGGACCCCTAGGGGAAAAACTGTTTTTT
>TRBV15|few|TRBD1|TRBJ2-7
CATSRDSVAGGEQYF
TGTGCCACCAGCAGAGATAGCGTAGCAGGGGGTGAGCAGTACTTC
>TRBV29-1|NA|TRBD2|TRBJ2-7
CSVQPAGPSYEQYF
TGCAGCGTCCAACCAGCGGGGCCAAGCTACGAGCAGTACTTC
>TRBV16|few|NA|TRBJ2-7
CASSPTNQQGPRYEQYF
TGTGCCAGCAGCCCCACGAACCAGCAGGGCCCCCGGTACGAGCAGTACTTC
>TRBV6-8|few|NA|TRBJ2-7
CASSYSTSYEQYF
TGTGCCAGCAGTTACTCGACATCCTACGAGCAGTACTTC
>TRBV14|NA|TRBD2|TRBJ2-1
CASSQDVGGGPSYNEQFF
TGTGCCAGCAGCCAAGATGTCGGCGGGGGACCCTCCTACAATGAGCAGTTCTTC
>TRBV7-8|medium-sized|NA|TRBJ2-7
CASSLGGADEQYF
TGTGCCAGCAGCCTAGGGGGGGCTGACGAGCAGTACTTC
>TRBV11-3|few|TRBD2|TRBJ2-5
CASSLGLAVETQYF
TGTGCCAGCAGCTTAGGGCTAGCGGTAGAGACCCAGTACTTC
>TRBV6-8|NA|TRBD1|TRBJ1-5
CASSPGTGGAGQPQHF
TGTGCCAGCAGCCCCGGGACAGGGGGCGCAGGTCAGCCCCAGCATTTT
>TRBV9|few|NA|TRBJ1-5
CASSPEGGNQPQHF
TGTGCCAGCAGCCCCGAGGGGGGTAATCAGCCCCAGCATTTT
>TRBV11-3|NA|NA|TRBJ2-7
CASSSGTSIYEQYF
TGTGCCAGCAGCTCCGGGACATCCATCTACGAGCAGTACTTC
>TRBV6-8|NA|NA|TRBJ1-6
CASSPSSVGSPLHF
TGTGCCAGCAGCCCATCGTCCGTCGGTTCACCCCTCCACTTT
>TRBV19|large|NA|TRBJ2-6
CASSSQTAQFSGANVLTF
TGTGCCAGTAGTTCCCAGACAGCCCAATTCTCTGGGGCCAACGTCCTGACTTTC
>TRBV6-8|large|NA|TRBJ1-3
CASSLTGLGGNTIYF
TGTGCCAGCAGTCTTACCGGTCTCGGAGGAAACACCATATATTTT
>TRBV29-1|NA|NA|TRBJ2-5
CSARLLQETQYF
TGCAGCGCCCGATTACTACAAGAGACCCAGTACTTC
>TRBV15|large|NA|TRBJ1-5
CATSRGVGGIQPQHF
TGTGCCACCAGCAGAGGGGTAGGGGGGATCCAGCCCCAGCATTTT